This T cell receptor beta chain was sequenced for a study of cytomegalovirus exposure and HLA in healthy donors. The PCR used 60 Vbeta and 13 Jbeta primers. Profiled with immunoSEQ multiplex PCR; TCRdb holds only in-frame clones, not every one. This sample has under 150,000 clones; roughly 80% occur once, and the top ten carry 1.5% to 2%. Study observations and caveats: For most TCR sequences rarity was the rule, although some public TCRs occurred in many donors. Across donors, presence/absence analyses took sequencing depth to be roughly uniform. In an earlier analysis, productive rearrangement rates for most beta V segments clustered near 87% or 30%.

Worth noting for this clone: Its antigen is as yet unknown.

The CDR3 length is 15 residues. The germline V and J ends were trimmed by 0 bases and 0 bases, with 8 bases remaining between them. Germline CDR1 and CDR2: SGHDN and FVKESK. Unrecorded immune exposure was likely among donors, who were nominally healthy when sampled. This TCR came from a woman in her 40s in good health and CMV-seronegative. What was sequenced was PBMCs. This chain links TRBV14 with TRBJ1-2, with TRBD1 as a possible D gene (5 bases). The CDR3 loop reads CASSQEVTANYGYTF. For the CDR3, the DNA is TGTGCCAGCAGCCAAGAGGTGACAGCTAACTATGGCTACACCTTC.